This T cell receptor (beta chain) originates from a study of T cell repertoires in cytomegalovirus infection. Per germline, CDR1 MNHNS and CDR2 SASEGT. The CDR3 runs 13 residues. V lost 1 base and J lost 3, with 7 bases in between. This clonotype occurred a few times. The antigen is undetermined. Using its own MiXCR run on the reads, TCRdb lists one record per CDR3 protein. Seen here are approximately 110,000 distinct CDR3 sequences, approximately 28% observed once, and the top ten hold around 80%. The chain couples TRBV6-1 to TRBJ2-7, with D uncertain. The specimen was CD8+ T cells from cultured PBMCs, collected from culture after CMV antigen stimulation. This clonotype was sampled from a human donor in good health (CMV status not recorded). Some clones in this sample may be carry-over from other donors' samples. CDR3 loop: CASSEGTFYEQYF. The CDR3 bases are TGTGCCAGCAGTGAAGGAACGTTCTACGAGCAGTACTTC.